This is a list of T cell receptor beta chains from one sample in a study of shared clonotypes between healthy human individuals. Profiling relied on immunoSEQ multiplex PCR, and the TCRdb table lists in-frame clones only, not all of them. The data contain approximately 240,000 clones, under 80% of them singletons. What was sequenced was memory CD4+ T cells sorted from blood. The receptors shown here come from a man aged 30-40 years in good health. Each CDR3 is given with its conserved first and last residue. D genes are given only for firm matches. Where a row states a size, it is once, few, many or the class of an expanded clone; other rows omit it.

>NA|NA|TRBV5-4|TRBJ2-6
CACDLRGANVLTF
TGTGCCTGCGACCTTAGGGGGGCCAACGTCCTGACTTTC
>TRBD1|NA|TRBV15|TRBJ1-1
CATSSGTGEPKNTEAFF
TGTGCCACCAGCAGCGGGACAGGGGAGCCTAAGAACACTGAAGCTTTCTTT
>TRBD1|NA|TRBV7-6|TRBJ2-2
CASSLAPQDRGLTGELFF
TGTGCCAGCAGCTTAGCACCCCAGGACAGGGGGCTGACCGGGGAGCTGTTTTTT
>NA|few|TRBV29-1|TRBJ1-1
CSVAVNTEAFF
TGCAGCGTTGCGGTGAACACTGAAGCTTTCTTT
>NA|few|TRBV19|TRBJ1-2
CASSIVGGLRGYTF
TGTGCCAGTAGTATAGTAGGAGGGCTTCGTGGCTACACCTTC
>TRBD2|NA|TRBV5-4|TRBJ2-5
CASSPTSGRGPETQYF
TGTGCCAGCAGCCCCACTAGCGGGAGGGGGCCAGAGACCCAGTACTTC
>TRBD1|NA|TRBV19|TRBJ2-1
CASSPWTGQSYNEQFF
TGTGCCAGTAGTCCCTGGACAGGACAATCCTACAATGAGCAGTTCTTC
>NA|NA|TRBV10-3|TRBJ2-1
CAISETGTYNEQFF
TGTGCCATCAGTGAGACCGGAACCTACAATGAGCAGTTCTTC
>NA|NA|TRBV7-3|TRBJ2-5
CASSPTGLQETQYF
TGTGCCAGCAGCCCGACGGGTCTGCAAGAGACCCAGTACTTC
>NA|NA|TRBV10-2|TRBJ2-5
CASSERRGPKTQYF
TGCGCCAGCAGTGAGCGGCGGGGCCCAAAGACCCAGTACTTC
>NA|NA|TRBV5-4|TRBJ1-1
CASRRGIDTEAFF
TGTGCCAGCAGACGAGGGATTGACACTGAAGCTTTCTTT
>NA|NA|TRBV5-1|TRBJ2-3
CASSLGTGPGTDTQYF
TGCGCCAGCAGCTTGGGTACCGGACCTGGCACAGATACGCAGTATTTT
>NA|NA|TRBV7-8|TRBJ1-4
CASSLGGPGANEKLFF
TGTGCCAGCAGCTTAGGCGGCCCCGGGGCTAATGAAAAACTGTTTTTT
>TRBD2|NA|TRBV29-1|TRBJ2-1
CSVRLAGASFSEQFF
TGCAGCGTACGACTAGCGGGAGCCTCTTTCAGTGAGCAGTTCTTC
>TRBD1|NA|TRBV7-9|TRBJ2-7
CASSLSTGRYEQYF
TGTGCCAGCAGCTTGTCGACAGGGCGCTACGAGCAGTACTTC
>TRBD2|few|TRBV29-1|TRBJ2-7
CSVATSGRPYEQYF
TGCAGCGTGGCGACTAGCGGGAGGCCCTACGAGCAGTACTTC
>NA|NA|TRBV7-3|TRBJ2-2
CASSLEFSGELFF
TGTGCCAGCAGCTTAGAGTTTTCCGGGGAGCTGTTTTTT
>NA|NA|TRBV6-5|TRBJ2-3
CASSYDLTSTDTQYF
TGTGCCAGCAGTTACGACCTGACAAGCACAGATACGCAGTATTTT
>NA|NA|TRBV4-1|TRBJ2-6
CASSDPVLSGANVLTF
TGCGCCAGCAGCGACCCAGTCCTTTCTGGGGCCAACGTCCTGACTTTC
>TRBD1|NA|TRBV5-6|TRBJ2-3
CASSLGLTGADTQYF
TGTGCCAGCAGCTTGGGACTCACAGGGGCAGATACGCAGTATTTT
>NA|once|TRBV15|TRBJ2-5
CATSRDHPLRQETQYF
TGTGCCACCAGCAGAGATCATCCCCTTAGGCAAGAGACCCAGTACTTC
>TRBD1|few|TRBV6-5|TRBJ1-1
CASRPPGQGNAFF
TGTGCCAGCAGACCACCGGGACAGGGGAACGCTTTCTTT
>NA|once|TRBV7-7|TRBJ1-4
CASSLGADTNEKLFF
TGTGCCAGCAGCTTAGGTGCCGATACTAATGAAAAACTGTTTTTT
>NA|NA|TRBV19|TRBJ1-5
CASAQYFTQPQHF
TGTGCCAGTGCACAATATTTCACTCAGCCCCAGCATTTT
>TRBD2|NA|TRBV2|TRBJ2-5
CASSETAGGHLLQETQYF
TGTGCCAGCAGTGAAACTGCGGGAGGGCACCTCCTCCAAGAGACCCAGTACTTC
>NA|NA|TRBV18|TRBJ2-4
CASSPNTGADIQYF
TGTGCCAGCTCACCCAACACAGGAGCGGACATTCAGTACTTC
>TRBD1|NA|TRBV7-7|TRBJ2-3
CASSEYRGATDTQYF
TGTGCCAGCAGCGAATACAGGGGGGCCACAGATACGCAGTATTTT
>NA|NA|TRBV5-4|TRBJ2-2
CASSLRRDAGELFF
TGTGCCAGCAGCTTGCGGCGGGACGCCGGGGAGCTGTTTTTT
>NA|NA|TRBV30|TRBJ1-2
CAWSVVYGYTF
TGTGCCTGGAGTGTAGTTTATGGCTACACCTTC
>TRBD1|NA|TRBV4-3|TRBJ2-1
CASSRGPSSYNEQFF
TGCGCCAGCAGCAGGGGGCCGAGCTCCTACAATGAGCAGTTCTTC
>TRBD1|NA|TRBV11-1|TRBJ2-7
CASSLYRGHEQYF
TGTGCCAGCAGCTTATACAGGGGCCACGAGCAGTACTTC
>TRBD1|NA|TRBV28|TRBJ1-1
CASSTNRQGTGRAFF
TGTGCCAGCAGTACAAATCGACAGGGTACCGGACGAGCTTTCTTT
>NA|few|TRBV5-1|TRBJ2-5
CASSLGGLKTQYF
TGCGCCAGCAGCCTGGGGGGACTCAAGACCCAGTACTTC
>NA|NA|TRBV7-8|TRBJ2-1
CASSLYVNEQFF
TGTGCCAGCAGCTTATACGTAAATGAGCAGTTCTTC
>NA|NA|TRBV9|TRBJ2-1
CASSVTEGSPYNEQFF
TGTGCCAGCAGCGTAACAGAGGGCAGCCCCTACAATGAGCAGTTCTTC
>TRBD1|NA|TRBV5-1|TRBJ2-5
CASSLGTGGGETQYF
TGCGCCAGCAGCCTCGGGACAGGTGGCGGAGAGACCCAGTACTTC
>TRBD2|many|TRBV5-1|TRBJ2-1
CASSLLAGGGYNEQFF
TGCGCCAGCAGCCTACTAGCGGGAGGAGGGTACAATGAGCAGTTCTTC
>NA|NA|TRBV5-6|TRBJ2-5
CASSLVDIQETQYF
TGTGCCAGCAGCTTGGTAGATATCCAAGAGACCCAGTACTTC
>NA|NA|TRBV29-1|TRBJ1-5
CSVQDGDQPQHF
TGCAGCGTCCAGGACGGGGATCAGCCCCAGCATTTT
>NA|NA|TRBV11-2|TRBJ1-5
CASSLARRENQPQHF
TGTGCCAGCAGCTTAGCAAGGAGGGAGAATCAGCCCCAGCATTTT
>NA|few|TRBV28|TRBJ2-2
CASSRGATGELFF
TGTGCCAGCAGTAGAGGGGCCACCGGGGAGCTGTTTTTT
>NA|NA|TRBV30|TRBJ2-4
CAWNQAKNIQYF
TGTGCCTGGAACCAGGCGAAAAACATTCAGTACTTC
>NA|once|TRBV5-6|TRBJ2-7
CASSLGDSSFSYEQYF
TGTGCCAGCAGCTTGGGTGACAGCTCTTTTTCCTACGAGCAGTACTTC
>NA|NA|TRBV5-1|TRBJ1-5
CASSLGGEKPQHF
TGCGCCAGCAGCTTAGGGGGGGAAAAGCCCCAGCATTTT
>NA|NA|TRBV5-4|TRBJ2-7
CASSLAKGGEQYF
TGTGCCAGCAGCTTGGCCAAGGGGGGCGAGCAGTACTTC
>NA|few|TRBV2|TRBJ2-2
CASRVRWGNTGELFF
TGTGCCAGCAGAGTAAGATGGGGAAACACCGGGGAGCTGTTTTTT
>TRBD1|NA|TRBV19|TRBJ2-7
CASSSAGTAYEQYF
TGTGCCAGTAGTTCCGCCGGGACAGCCTACGAGCAGTACTTC
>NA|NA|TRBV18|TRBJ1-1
CASSPRQEPMNTEAFF
TGTGCCAGCTCACCACGTCAAGAGCCCATGAACACTGAAGCTTTCTTT
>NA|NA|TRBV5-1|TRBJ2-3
CASSLGTSTDTQYF
TGCGCCAGCAGCTTGGGGACGAGCACAGATACGCAGTATTTT
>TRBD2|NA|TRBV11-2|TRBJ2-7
CASSSLSGRSSYEQYF
TGTGCCAGCAGCTCGCTCTCCGGGAGGAGCTCCTACGAGCAGTACTTC
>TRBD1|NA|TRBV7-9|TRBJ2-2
CASSFADRGLNGELFF
TGTGCCAGCAGCTTTGCGGACAGGGGGCTTAACGGGGAGCTGTTTTTT
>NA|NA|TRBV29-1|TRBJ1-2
CSVESGRGYGYTF
TGCAGCGTTGAAAGTGGCAGGGGCTATGGCTACACCTTC
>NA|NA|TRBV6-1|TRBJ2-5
CASSPSHGTQYF
TGTGCCAGCAGCCCAAGTCACGGGACCCAGTACTTC
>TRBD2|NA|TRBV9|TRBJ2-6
CASSVVGGRLSGANVLTF
TGTGCCAGCAGCGTAGTCGGCGGGAGGTTATCTGGGGCCAACGTCCTGACTTTC
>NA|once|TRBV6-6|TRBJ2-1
CASSGQFNEQFF
TGTGCCAGCAGTGGACAGTTCAATGAGCAGTTCTTC
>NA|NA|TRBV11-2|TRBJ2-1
CASSLLPSRGEQFF
TGTGCCAGCAGCTTACTTCCCTCTCGCGGGGAGCAGTTCTTC
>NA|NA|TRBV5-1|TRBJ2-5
CASSPPRSGTQYF
TGCGCCAGCAGCCCCCCTAGGTCGGGGACCCAGTACTTC
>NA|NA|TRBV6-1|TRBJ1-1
CASRPSGGMNTEAFF
TGTGCCAGCCGACCCTCGGGTGGCATGAACACTGAAGCTTTCTTT
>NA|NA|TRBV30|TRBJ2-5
CAWSREVETQYF
TGTGCCTGGAGTCGAGAAGTAGAGACCCAGTACTTC
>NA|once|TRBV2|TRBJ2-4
CASSPLPGGIQYF
TGTGCCAGCAGCCCCCTCCCCGGGGGCATTCAGTACTTC